This T cell receptor beta chain is drawn from a study of blood T cells in healthy people across ages. This clonotype was seen only a few times. It was with a sample-barcoded 5' primer and a J-beta primer mix that a second PCR of about 6 to 12 cycles was run. Each CDR3 protein gets one entry after TCRdb re-called the 5' RACE reads with MiXCR. The sample includes fewer than 800,000 distinct CDR3 sequences, around 20% of them seen just once. Germline CDR1 and CDR2: SGHAT and FQNNGV. The CDR3 consists of 13 residues. The germline V and J ends were trimmed by 1 base and 7 bases, with 11 bases remaining between them.

The rearrangement uses TRBV11-2 and TRBJ2-7; no firm D call. Sequenced: blood. The TCR comes from a man aged 65-85 years in good health. CDR3 loop: CASSLAVAREQYF. DNA for the CDR3: TGTGCCAGCAGCTTAGCCGTGGCGCGGGAGCAGTACTTC.